A selection of T cell receptor beta chains follows, all from one sample in a study of cytomegalovirus exposure and HLA in healthy donors. Sequencing used immunoSEQ multiplex PCR; TCRdb keeps in-frame clones, though not all of them. The table lists about 160,000 clones, around 69% of them singletons. Sequencing input: PBMCs. These receptors came from a man in his 60s in good health and CMV-seronegative. Both conserved end residues are part of each CDR3. Fields, in order: J gene, D gene, V gene, clone size, CDR3 protein, CDR3 DNA. The D gene is left open where the match is weak. Size is stated for part of the rows, as once, few or many counts, or as a class when the clone is expanded.

J gene: TRBJ1-3
D gene: -
V gene: TRBV28
clone size: few
CDR3 protein: CASRLSKGGGVNTIYF
CDR3 DNA: TGTGCCAGCCGACTGTCCAAGGGGGGAGGGGTAAACACCATATATTTT

J gene: TRBJ1-3
D gene: TRBD1
V gene: TRBV27
clone size: few
CDR3 protein: CASSETGVGGNTIYF
CDR3 DNA: TGTGCCAGCAGTGAAACAGGGGTCGGTGGAAACACCATATATTTT

J gene: TRBJ2-5
D gene: TRBD2
V gene: TRBV2
clone size: -
CDR3 protein: CASSGRGTRGETQYF
CDR3 DNA: TGTGCCAGCAGTGGACGTGGGACTAGGGGAGAGACCCAGTACTTC

J gene: TRBJ2-5
D gene: -
V gene: TRBV2
clone size: -
CDR3 protein: CASSAERGPQETQYF
CDR3 DNA: TGTGCCAGCAGTGCCGAACGAGGGCCCCAAGAGACCCAGTACTTC

J gene: TRBJ2-7
D gene: -
V gene: TRBV19
clone size: -
CDR3 protein: CARGSRTLSYEQYF
CDR3 DNA: TGTGCCAGGGGGTCAAGGACTCTTTCCTACGAGCAGTACTTC

J gene: TRBJ2-7
D gene: TRBD2
V gene: TRBV7-2
clone size: -
CDR3 protein: CASSLRPSGGPYEQYF
CDR3 DNA: TGTGCCAGCAGCTTACGACCGAGCGGGGGACCATACGAGCAGTACTTC

J gene: TRBJ1-4
D gene: -
V gene: TRBV11-2
clone size: -
CDR3 protein: CASSFPLIRSSLMELFF
CDR3 DNA: TGTGCCAGCAGCTTTCCCCTCATCCGATCCAGTTTGATGGAACTGTTTTTT

J gene: TRBJ1-6
D gene: TRBD1
V gene: TRBV18
clone size: -
CDR3 protein: CASSEHTGQNSPLHF
CDR3 DNA: TGTGCCAGCTCAGAGCACACGGGACAGAATTCACCCCTCCACTTT

J gene: TRBJ1-5
D gene: -
V gene: TRBV7-8
clone size: -
CDR3 protein: CASSLVGVGQPQHF
CDR3 DNA: TGTGCCAGCAGCTTAGTAGGGGTGGGACAGCCCCAGCATTTT

J gene: TRBJ2-1
D gene: -
V gene: TRBV2
clone size: -
CDR3 protein: CASREISITYNEQFF
CDR3 DNA: TGTGCCAGCAGGGAGATCTCGATCACCTACAATGAGCAGTTCTTC

J gene: TRBJ2-2
D gene: -
V gene: TRBV12-2
clone size: -
CDR3 protein: CASRQRQGFFSGEFSGELFF
CDR3 DNA: TGTGCAAGTCGCCAGCGACAGGGATTCTTTAGCGGTGAATTCTCCGGGGAGCTGTTTTTT

J gene: TRBJ1-5
D gene: TRBD1
V gene: TRBV27
clone size: -
CDR3 protein: CASRLTTGASNQPQHF
CDR3 DNA: TGTGCCAGCAGACTCACGACAGGGGCAAGCAATCAGCCCCAGCATTTT

J gene: TRBJ1-4
D gene: -
V gene: TRBV7-2
clone size: few
CDR3 protein: CASSKRRAGPNEKLFF
CDR3 DNA: TGTGCCAGCAGCAAACGTCGGGCAGGGCCTAATGAAAAACTGTTTTTT

J gene: TRBJ2-2
D gene: TRBD1
V gene: TRBV6-5
clone size: -
CDR3 protein: CASSYGTGITGELFF
CDR3 DNA: TGTGCCAGCAGTTACGGGACAGGGATCACCGGGGAGCTGTTTTTT

J gene: TRBJ2-5
D gene: -
V gene: TRBV7-2
clone size: -
CDR3 protein: CASSLGVAETQYF
CDR3 DNA: TGTGCCAGCAGCTTGGGAGTGGCGGAGACCCAGTACTTC

J gene: TRBJ2-5
D gene: TRBD2
V gene: TRBV7-9
clone size: -
CDR3 protein: CASRVGGTRQETQYF
CDR3 DNA: TGTGCCAGCAGGGTAGGAGGGACTAGGCAAGAGACCCAGTACTTC

J gene: TRBJ1-2
D gene: -
V gene: TRBV30
clone size: -
CDR3 protein: CAWSGGAPGYGYTF
CDR3 DNA: TGTGCCTGGAGTGGGGGTGCCCCAGGGTATGGCTACACCTTC

J gene: TRBJ1-3
D gene: -
V gene: TRBV5-1
clone size: -
CDR3 protein: CASSPDSSGNTIYF
CDR3 DNA: TGCGCCAGCAGCCCGGACAGCTCTGGAAACACCATATATTTT